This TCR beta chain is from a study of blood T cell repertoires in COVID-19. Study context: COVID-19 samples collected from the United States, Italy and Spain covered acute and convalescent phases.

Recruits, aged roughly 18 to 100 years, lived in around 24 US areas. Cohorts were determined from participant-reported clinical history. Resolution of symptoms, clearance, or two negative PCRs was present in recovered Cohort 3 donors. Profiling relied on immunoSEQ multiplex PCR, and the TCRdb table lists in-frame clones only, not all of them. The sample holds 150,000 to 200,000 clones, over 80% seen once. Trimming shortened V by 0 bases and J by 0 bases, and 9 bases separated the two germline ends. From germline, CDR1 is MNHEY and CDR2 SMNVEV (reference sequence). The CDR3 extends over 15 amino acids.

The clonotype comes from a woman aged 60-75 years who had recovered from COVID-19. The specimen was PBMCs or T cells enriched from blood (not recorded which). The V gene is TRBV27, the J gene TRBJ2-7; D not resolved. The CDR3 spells CASSLSPRISYEQYF. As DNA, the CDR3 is TGTGCCAGCAGTTTATCTCCGCGGATCTCCTACGAGCAGTACTTC.